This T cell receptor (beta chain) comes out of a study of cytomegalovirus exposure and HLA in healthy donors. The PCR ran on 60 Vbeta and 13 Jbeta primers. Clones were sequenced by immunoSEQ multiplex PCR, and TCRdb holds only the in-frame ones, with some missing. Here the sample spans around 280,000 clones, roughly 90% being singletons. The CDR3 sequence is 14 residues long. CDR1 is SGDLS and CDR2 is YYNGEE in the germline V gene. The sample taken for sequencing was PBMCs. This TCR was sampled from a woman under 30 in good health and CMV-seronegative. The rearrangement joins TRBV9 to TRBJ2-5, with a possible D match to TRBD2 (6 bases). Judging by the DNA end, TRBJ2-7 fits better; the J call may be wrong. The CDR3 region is CASSLSGRTYEQYF. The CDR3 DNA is TGTGCCAGCAGCTTATCAGGGAGGACCTACGAGCAGTACTTC.